One sample yielded the 23 T cell receptor beta chains listed below, sequenced in a study of T cell changes during pregnancy in multiple sclerosis. Some clones are missing from TCRdb's copy, which holds only in-frame ones; the method was immunoSEQ multiplex PCR. The sample includes roughly 80,000 clones, about 92% of them seen just once. Here the sequenced sample was peripheral blood, taken after pregnancy. The receptors were gathered from a female donor in good health, enrolled as a control in a pregnancy study.

The chain carries TRBV7-8 and TRBJ2-7, with a possible D match to TRBD1 (5 bases). The CDR3 is made up of 15 amino acids. CDR1 is SGHVS, CDR2 FQNEAQ, per germline. Trimming pared 5 bases from V and 2 bases from J, leaving 16 bases between. In DNA, the CDR3 is TGTGCCAGCAGCCCCCGGGCAGGGCTTACCTACGAGCAGTACTTC. Encoded protein: CASSPRAGLTYEQYF.

The chain uses TRBV5-6 and TRBJ1-1; 7 bases are shared with TRBD1. CDR3 length: 17 residues. Germline V gives CDR1 SGHDT, CDR2 YYEEEE. J gave up 3 bases and V 5 bases, and 16 bases lay outside the gene matches. This chain's CDR3 is CASSRGPGQSRYTEAFF. The CDR3 DNA reads as TGTGCCAGCAGTCGGGGACCGGGACAGTCACGTTACACTGAAGCTTTCTTT.

The gene calls are TRBV6-5 and TRBJ2-7, with TRBD1 matching over 10 bases. The length of the CDR3 is 14 residues. V lost 0 bases to trimming and J lost 4 bases; unmatched junction nucleotides: 0. Germline V gene data show CDR1 as MNHEY and CDR2 as SVGAGI. The CDR3 DNA reads as TGTGCCAGCAGTTACTCGGGACAGGGGTACGAGCAGTACTTC. Translation: CASSYSGQGYEQYF.

The rearrangement links TRBV7-9 to TRBJ2-1; D unresolved. The CDR3 consists of 16 residues. With 5 bases removed from V and 4 bases from J, the gap between germline ends came to 18 bases. Germline V CDR1 and CDR2: SEHNR, FQNEAQ (reference sequence). CDR3 loop: CASSPSLGSQYNEQFF. CDR3 sequence (DNA): TGTGCCAGCAGCCCAAGTCTAGGAAGCCAGTACAATGAGCAGTTCTTC.

V usage is TRBV10-3 and J usage is TRBJ2-5; D gene uncertain. In germline, CDR1 is ENHRY, CDR2 SYGVKD. CDR3 length: 13 amino acids. With 3 bases removed from V and 5 bases from J, the gap between germline ends came to 10 bases. For the CDR3, the DNA is TGTGCCATCAGTGATATTGCCAGGGAGACCCAGTACTTC. It is translated as CAISDIARETQYF.

This rearrangement joins TRBV7-2 to TRBJ2-7; D is possibly TRBD1 (5 bases). V lost 6 bases and J 8 bases, leaving 17 bases between the germline ends. This CDR3 contains 13 residues. Germline V CDR1 and CDR2: SGHTA, FQGNSA. The CDR3 loop is CASRVATGGKQYF. Written as DNA, the CDR3 is TGTGCCAGCAGGGTTGCAACAGGTGGCAAGCAGTACTTC.

The chain couples TRBV9 to TRBJ2-5, with TRBD2 matching 10 bases. Germline trimming cut 0 bases from V and 1 base from J; bases unmatched to any gene: 9. Germline V gene sequence: CDR1 SGDLS, CDR2 YYNGEE. The CDR3 runs to 18 residues. The CDR3 nucleotides are TGTGCCAGCAGCGTAGCCAGCGGGGGGGCCGGGGCCCAAGAGACCCAGTACTTC. Translated: CASSVASGGAGAQETQYF.

V usage is TRBV9 and J usage is TRBJ2-3; 7 bases are shared with TRBD1. Trimming at V came to 4 bases and at J to 3 bases, leaving 8 bases not matched to a gene. The CDR3 is 15 residues long. The germline CDR1 and CDR2 sequences are SGDLS and YYNGEE. CDR3 sequence (DNA): TGTGCCAGCAGCTCTCGACAGGGAGTAACAGATACGCAGTATTTT. This codes for CASSSRQGVTDTQYF. The full variable domain, its missing parts supplied by reference TRBV9 and TRBJ2-3, is DSGVTQTPKHLITATGQRVTLRCSPRSGDLSVYWYQQSLDQGLQFLIQYYNGEERAKGNILERFSAQQFPDLHSELNLSSLELGDSALYFCASSSRQGVTDTQYFGPGTRLTVL.

The chain recombines TRBV2 with TRBJ2-3, with TRBD2 identical over 7 bases. Trimming removed 6 bases from V and 1 base from J; junction bases left unmatched: 7. The CDR3 covers 15 residues. CDR1 is SNHLY, CDR2 FYNNEI, per germline. The CDR3 region is CASSSSSGRTDTQYF. The DNA of the CDR3 is TGTGCCAGCAGCTCATCTAGCGGCCGCACAGATACGCAGTATTTT. Supplemented by reference TRBV2 and TRBJ2-3, the full variable domain reads EPEVTQTPSHQVTQMGQEVILRCVPISNHLYFYWYRQILGQKVEFLVSFYNNEISEKSEIFDDQFSVERPDGSNFTLKIRSTKLEDSAMYFCASSSSSGRTDTQYFGPGTRLTVL.

This clone was seen many times. The chain couples TRBV6-5 to TRBJ2-7, with D possibly TRBD2 on 6 matching bases. Trimming removed 0 bases at V and 4 bases at J, with 10 bases between. Germline loops: CDR1 MNHEY, CDR2 SVGAGI. CDR3 length: 14 amino acids. The CDR3 region has the DNA TGTGCCAGCAGTTACTCAACCCGGGGGTACGAGCAGTACTTC. This sequence encodes CASSYSTRGYEQYF.

This chain links TRBV5-5 with TRBJ1-5; D is unresolved. V lost 6 bases and J lost 4, with 17 bases in between. Germline V lookup: CDR1 SGHKS, CDR2 YYEKEE (reference sequence). The CDR3 is made up of 15 amino acids. The CDR3 loop reads CASTWGGMKNQPQHF. The CDR3 DNA reads as TGTGCCAGCACCTGGGGAGGTATGAAGAATCAGCCCCAGCATTTT. Combining the CDR3 with reference TRBV5-5 and TRBJ1-5 gives the whole variable domain DAGVTQSPTHLIKTRGQQVTLRCSPISGHKSVSWYQQVLGQGPQFIFQYYEKEERGRGNFPDRFSARQFPNYSSELNVNALLLGDSALYLCASTWGGMKNQPQHFGDGTRLSIL.

The chain couples TRBV4-2 to TRBJ2-2, with 9 nucleotides matching TRBD2. V shed 1 base, J shed 4 bases, and the junction held 4 bases outside the gene matches. Germline CDR1 is LGHNA and CDR2 is YNFKEQ. There are 16 residues in the CDR3. CDR3 coding DNA: TGTGCCAGCAGCCAAGCGACTAGCGGTGGCACCGGGGAGCTGTTTTTT. This sequence encodes CASSQATSGGTGELFF.

This rearrangement joins TRBV28 to TRBJ1-2; D is uncertain. The ends were cut back, 5 bases at V and 2 bases at J, with 6 bases in the middle. The length of the CDR3 is 12 residues. Per the germline V gene, CDR1 is MDHEN and CDR2 is SYDVKM. The CDR3 DNA sequence: TGTGCCAGCAGTACATCGAACTATGGCTACACCTTC. Translated: CASSTSNYGYTF.

The genes are TRBV5-1 and TRBJ2-5; perhaps TRBD2 as D (5 bases). Germline-derived CDR1 and CDR2 are SGHRS and YFSETQ. Trimming cost V 7 bases and J 2 bases, with 9 bases left between them. The CDR3 totals 12 residues. The CDR3 DNA sequence: TGCGCCAGCGGACTCCAGCAAGAGACCCAGTACTTC. Translation gives CASGLQQETQYF. The complete variable domain, with remaining parts taken from reference TRBV5-1 and TRBJ2-5, reads KAGVTQTPRYLIKTRGQQVTLSCSPISGHRSVSWYQQTPGQGLQFLFEYFSETQRNKGNFPGRFSGRQFSNSRSEMNVSTLELGDSALYLCASGLQQETQYFGPGTRLLVL.

The V gene is TRBV7-2, the J gene TRBJ1-1, with TRBD1 as a possible D gene (6 bases). This CDR3 region has 15 residues. Germline V gene sequence: CDR1 SGHTA, CDR2 FQGNSA. V lost 0 bases and J 10 bases, leaving 18 bases between the germline ends. CDR3 nucleotide sequence: TGTGCCAGCAGCTTAGCGCTGGGGGCCTCGGCGAGAGCTTTCTTT. Its translation: CASSLALGASARAFF.

The chain employs TRBV18 and TRBJ2-1, with a possible D match to TRBD1 (7 bases). Trimming removed 8 bases at V and 5 bases at J, with 22 bases between. The germline CDR1 and CDR2 sequences are KGHSH and LQKENI. The CDR3 spans 16 residues. The CDR3 DNA is TGTGCCAGCCTACCGCCCGGGCTCAGGGGGGACAATGAGCAGTTCTTC. It translates to CASLPPGLRGDNEQFF.

The V gene is TRBV7-2, the J gene TRBJ1-4, with unresolved D. Between the trimmed V and J ends, which lost 0 bases and 8 bases, there was a span of 16 bases. Germline assignment: CDR1 SGHTA and CDR2 FQGNSA. The CDR3 spans 16 residues. The CDR3 sequence: CASSLALEEAFEKLFF. Here the CDR3 DNA reads TGTGCCAGCAGCTTAGCCCTGGAAGAGGCATTCGAAAAACTGTTTTTT.

The rearrangement links TRBV6-4 to TRBJ2-1; TRBD2 aligns across 8 bases. This CDR3 region has 18 residues. Germline CDR1 is MRHNA and CDR2 is SNTAGT. V lost 6 bases and J lost 4; bases outside the gene matches: 17. CDR3 protein: CASSPGTSVEGVYNEQFF. CDR3 in DNA: TGTGCCAGCAGCCCCGGGACTAGTGTAGAGGGTGTATACAATGAGCAGTTCTTC.

The chain joins TRBV5-1 to TRBJ2-3; 15 bases align to TRBD2. Germline V gene sequence: CDR1 SGHRS, CDR2 YFSETQ. This CDR3 is 15 amino acids long. Trimming cost V 2 bases and J 15 bases; bases outside gene matches: 10. CDR3 sequence reads: CASSLGLAGGPQRYF. Written as DNA, the CDR3 is TGCGCCAGCAGCTTAGGACTAGCGGGGGGGCCGCAAAGATATTTT.

The J gene is TRBJ2-5, the V gene TRBV30; D is ambiguous. Germline V CDR1 and CDR2: GTSNPN, SVGIG (reference sequence). The CDR3 is 12 residues long. V lost 1 base, J lost 7 bases, and 10 bases lay in between. CDR3 in amino acids: CAWSAYLGTQYF. Here the CDR3 DNA reads TGTGCCTGGAGTGCTTACCTAGGGACCCAGTACTTC. Based on the CDR3 plus reference TRBV30 and TRBJ2-5, the full variable domain is SQTIHQWPATLVQPVGSPLSLECTVEGTSNPNLYWYRQAAGRGLQLLFYSVGIGQISSEVPQNLSASRPQDRQFILSSKKLLLSDSGFYLCAWSAYLGTQYFGPGTRLLVL.

Worth noting for this clone: Other DNA sequences in this sample translate to the same CDR3. This chain uses TRBV11-2 with TRBJ2-7; D not certain. CDR3 length: 13 residues. Germline V gene lookup returns CDR1 SGHAT and CDR2 FQNNGV. Trimming cost V 0 bases and J 4 bases, with 7 bases left between them. CDR3 amino acids: CASSLDRLYEQYF. DNA for the CDR3: TGTGCCAGCAGCTTAGATCGGTTATACGAGCAGTACTTC.

The gene calls are TRBV21-1 and TRBJ2-3; the D call in the table, TRBD1, was not verified against the DNA. TRBV21-1 is given as a pseudogene. The CDR3 is 18 residues long. CDR3 nucleotide sequence: TGTGCCAGCAGCAAAGCAAATTCCGGACAGGGGCACACAGATACGCAGTATTTT. This gives the protein CASSKANSGQGHTDTQYF.

In this sample, this clone turned up once. This chain joins TRBV28 and TRBJ2-3; possible D gene TRBD2, 6 bases. Germline V gene lookup returns CDR1 MDHEN and CDR2 SYDVKM. Trimming left V 0 bases short and J 1 base short, with 8 bases between. The CDR3 extends over 15 amino acids. The CDR3 nucleotides read TGTGCCAGCAGTTTATGGCGGGGCGGCACAGATACGCAGTATTTT. Encoded protein: CASSLWRGGTDTQYF.